This T cell receptor (beta chain) was found in a study of cytomegalovirus exposure and HLA in healthy donors. V was shortened by 6 bases and J by 6 bases, with 21 bases between the two germline ends. The germline CDR1 and CDR2 sequences are MNHEY and SVGAGI. The CDR3 totals 15 residues. PCR primers comprised 60 Vbeta and 13 Jbeta primers. Data came from immunoSEQ multiplex PCR; TCRdb stores just in-frame clones and leaves some out. The data hold some 220,000 clones, with around 89% observed a single time. The source of this sequence is a woman between 18 and 29 years old in good health and CMV-seronegative. The material sequenced was PBMCs. The rearrangement joins TRBV6-5 to TRBJ2-7, with D possibly being TRBD2 (5 bases). CDR3 amino acids: CASSVPPGPGIEQYF. CDR3 bases: TGTGCCAGCAGCGTTCCCCCCGGACCGGGGATCGAGCAGTACTTC.